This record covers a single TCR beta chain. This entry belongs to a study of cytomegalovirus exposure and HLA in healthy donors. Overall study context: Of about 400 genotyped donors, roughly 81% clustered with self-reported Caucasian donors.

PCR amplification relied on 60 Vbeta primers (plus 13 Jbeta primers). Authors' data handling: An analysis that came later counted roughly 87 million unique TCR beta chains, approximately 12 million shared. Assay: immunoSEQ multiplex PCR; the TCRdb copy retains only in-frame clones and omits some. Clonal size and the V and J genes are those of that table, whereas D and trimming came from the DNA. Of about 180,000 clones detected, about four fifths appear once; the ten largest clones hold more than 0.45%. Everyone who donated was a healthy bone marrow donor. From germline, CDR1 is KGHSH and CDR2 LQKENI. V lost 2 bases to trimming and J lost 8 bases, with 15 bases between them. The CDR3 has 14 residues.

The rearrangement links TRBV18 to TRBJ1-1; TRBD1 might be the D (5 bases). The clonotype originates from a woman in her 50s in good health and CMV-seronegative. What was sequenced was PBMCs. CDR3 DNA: TGTGCCAGCTCACCAGAGAAGGGACTGAAAGAAGCTTTCTTT. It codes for CASSPEKGLKEAFF.